This T cell receptor beta chain was sequenced in a study of blood T cell repertoires in COVID-19 (dated by TCRdb to between 2020 and 2021). Describing the broader study: Collaborator samples came from the United States, Italy and Spain and covered acute and convalescent phases of COVID-19. Samples came from the ongoing ImmuneRACE study (first 160 participants) plus 1,254 subjects from 6 global collaborators. The repertoires were released in a freely available public database intended as a resource for research on the immune response to SARS-CoV-2. A de-identified subject ID, COVID-19 status, age in years and sex were almost always included in the sample metadata. Subjects who had been exposed to COVID-19, were actively infected with it, or had recovered from it provided the deeply sampled blood TCRbeta repertoires that made up the dataset. HLA class I and class II types, where available, came from metadata supplied by the sample provider rather than from assay-based typing. The material from the prospective study consisted of cDNA or gDNA derived from T cells, B-cell-depleted T cells, or PBMCs.

The immunoSEQ Assay, a bias-controlled multiplex PCR, was used to amplify TCRbeta CDR3 regions from genomic DNA. On the authors' methods: The number of nucleated cells in each sample was estimated from the amplification of reference gene primers within the assay. Sequence reads were collapsed and filtered to measure the absolute abundance of every unique TCRbeta CDR3 rearrangement. For each sample, productive Simpson clonality was calculated as the square root of Simpson's diversity index over productive rearrangements. The clones in this table, taken by TCRdb from immuneACCESS, are in-frame only. Not every clone is retained; where verified, under half of the shortfall comes from an unresolved V gene, and the cause of the rest is unknown. For V, J and clone size, that table is used; D and trimming come from the DNA. The sample data list some 130,000 clones, and 86% of these were observed just once. The top ten clonotypes cover approximately 4.3% of the sample.

V is shortened by 5 bases, J by 6 bases, and the region joining them spans 14 bases. Spanning cysteine to phenylalanine, the CDR3 consists of 14 amino acids. Only the CDR3 DNA stays, 42 bases, in frame from base 1. CDR1 is given as LNHDA and CDR2 as SQIVND, both from the germline V gene (reference sequence). Study-wide findings and limitations: Clinical and demographic metadata were provided uncurated, with the amount varying by source and participant.

Comments on this clone: The target of this receptor is not known. Per-base qualities were not stored, and no clone one base away is much larger.

In the prospective study, participants were roughly 18 to 90 years old, resided in about two dozen geographic areas of the United States, and were enrolled through a virtual design. Cohort assignment in the prospective study relied on participant-reported clinical history from a screening survey and a study questionnaire. ImmuneRACE Cohort 3 recovered participants were defined by two consecutive negative NP/OP PCR tests, healthcare professional clearance, or symptom resolution. In the prospective study, mobile phlebotomists collected whole blood, serum and a nasopharyngeal or oropharyngeal swab from each participant. Prospective study participants could optionally give additional blood draws and questionnaires over a roughly 2-month period. Before DNA extraction, blood samples from the prospective study were shipped at room temperature or frozen.

Recombination connected TRBV19 to TRBJ1-5; a tentative D match to TRBD1 spans 6 bases. The material sequenced was PBMCs or T cells enriched from blood (not recorded which). The origin of this receptor is a man aged 50-59 years who had recovered from COVID-19. The nucleotides are TGTGCCAGTAGTGTCGCAGGGGAGGGTCAGCCCCAGCATTTT. Translated, it reads CASSVAGEGQPQHF.